This entry is about one TCR beta chain. Its antigen is still unknown. Germline V gene data show CDR1 as SEHNR and CDR2 as FQNEAQ (reference sequence). The CDR3 has 16 amino acids. V lost 5 bases to trimming and J lost 6 bases; unmatched junction nucleotides: 9. Data came from immunoSEQ multiplex PCR; TCRdb stores just in-frame clones and leaves some out. This sample yields millions of clones, of which just over 90% are seen a single time; roughly 1.8% belongs to the top ten. The data belong to a study of shared clonotypes between healthy human individuals. The naive CD8 fraction comprised CD45RO-negative cells positively selected for CCR7 and excluded terminally differentiated effector memory CD45RA+ cells. Findings of the study overall: Clonotype sharing among the donors was expected to vary with sequencing depth. A few donors had about 5% of their naive CD4 clonotypes in common. Only blood was sampled, and tissue TCR repertoires likely differ from blood ones.

Sequenced: naive CD8+ T cells from PBMCs. The V and J genes are TRBV7-9 and TRBJ2-1, with TRBD2 matching over 11 bases. The sequence was collected from a man aged 18 to 30 in good health. Some clones in this sample may be carry-over from other donors' samples. CDR3 protein: CASSLKLAGVSNEQFF. As DNA, the CDR3 is TGTGCCAGCAGCCTAAAACTAGCGGGAGTCTCCAATGAGCAGTTCTTC.